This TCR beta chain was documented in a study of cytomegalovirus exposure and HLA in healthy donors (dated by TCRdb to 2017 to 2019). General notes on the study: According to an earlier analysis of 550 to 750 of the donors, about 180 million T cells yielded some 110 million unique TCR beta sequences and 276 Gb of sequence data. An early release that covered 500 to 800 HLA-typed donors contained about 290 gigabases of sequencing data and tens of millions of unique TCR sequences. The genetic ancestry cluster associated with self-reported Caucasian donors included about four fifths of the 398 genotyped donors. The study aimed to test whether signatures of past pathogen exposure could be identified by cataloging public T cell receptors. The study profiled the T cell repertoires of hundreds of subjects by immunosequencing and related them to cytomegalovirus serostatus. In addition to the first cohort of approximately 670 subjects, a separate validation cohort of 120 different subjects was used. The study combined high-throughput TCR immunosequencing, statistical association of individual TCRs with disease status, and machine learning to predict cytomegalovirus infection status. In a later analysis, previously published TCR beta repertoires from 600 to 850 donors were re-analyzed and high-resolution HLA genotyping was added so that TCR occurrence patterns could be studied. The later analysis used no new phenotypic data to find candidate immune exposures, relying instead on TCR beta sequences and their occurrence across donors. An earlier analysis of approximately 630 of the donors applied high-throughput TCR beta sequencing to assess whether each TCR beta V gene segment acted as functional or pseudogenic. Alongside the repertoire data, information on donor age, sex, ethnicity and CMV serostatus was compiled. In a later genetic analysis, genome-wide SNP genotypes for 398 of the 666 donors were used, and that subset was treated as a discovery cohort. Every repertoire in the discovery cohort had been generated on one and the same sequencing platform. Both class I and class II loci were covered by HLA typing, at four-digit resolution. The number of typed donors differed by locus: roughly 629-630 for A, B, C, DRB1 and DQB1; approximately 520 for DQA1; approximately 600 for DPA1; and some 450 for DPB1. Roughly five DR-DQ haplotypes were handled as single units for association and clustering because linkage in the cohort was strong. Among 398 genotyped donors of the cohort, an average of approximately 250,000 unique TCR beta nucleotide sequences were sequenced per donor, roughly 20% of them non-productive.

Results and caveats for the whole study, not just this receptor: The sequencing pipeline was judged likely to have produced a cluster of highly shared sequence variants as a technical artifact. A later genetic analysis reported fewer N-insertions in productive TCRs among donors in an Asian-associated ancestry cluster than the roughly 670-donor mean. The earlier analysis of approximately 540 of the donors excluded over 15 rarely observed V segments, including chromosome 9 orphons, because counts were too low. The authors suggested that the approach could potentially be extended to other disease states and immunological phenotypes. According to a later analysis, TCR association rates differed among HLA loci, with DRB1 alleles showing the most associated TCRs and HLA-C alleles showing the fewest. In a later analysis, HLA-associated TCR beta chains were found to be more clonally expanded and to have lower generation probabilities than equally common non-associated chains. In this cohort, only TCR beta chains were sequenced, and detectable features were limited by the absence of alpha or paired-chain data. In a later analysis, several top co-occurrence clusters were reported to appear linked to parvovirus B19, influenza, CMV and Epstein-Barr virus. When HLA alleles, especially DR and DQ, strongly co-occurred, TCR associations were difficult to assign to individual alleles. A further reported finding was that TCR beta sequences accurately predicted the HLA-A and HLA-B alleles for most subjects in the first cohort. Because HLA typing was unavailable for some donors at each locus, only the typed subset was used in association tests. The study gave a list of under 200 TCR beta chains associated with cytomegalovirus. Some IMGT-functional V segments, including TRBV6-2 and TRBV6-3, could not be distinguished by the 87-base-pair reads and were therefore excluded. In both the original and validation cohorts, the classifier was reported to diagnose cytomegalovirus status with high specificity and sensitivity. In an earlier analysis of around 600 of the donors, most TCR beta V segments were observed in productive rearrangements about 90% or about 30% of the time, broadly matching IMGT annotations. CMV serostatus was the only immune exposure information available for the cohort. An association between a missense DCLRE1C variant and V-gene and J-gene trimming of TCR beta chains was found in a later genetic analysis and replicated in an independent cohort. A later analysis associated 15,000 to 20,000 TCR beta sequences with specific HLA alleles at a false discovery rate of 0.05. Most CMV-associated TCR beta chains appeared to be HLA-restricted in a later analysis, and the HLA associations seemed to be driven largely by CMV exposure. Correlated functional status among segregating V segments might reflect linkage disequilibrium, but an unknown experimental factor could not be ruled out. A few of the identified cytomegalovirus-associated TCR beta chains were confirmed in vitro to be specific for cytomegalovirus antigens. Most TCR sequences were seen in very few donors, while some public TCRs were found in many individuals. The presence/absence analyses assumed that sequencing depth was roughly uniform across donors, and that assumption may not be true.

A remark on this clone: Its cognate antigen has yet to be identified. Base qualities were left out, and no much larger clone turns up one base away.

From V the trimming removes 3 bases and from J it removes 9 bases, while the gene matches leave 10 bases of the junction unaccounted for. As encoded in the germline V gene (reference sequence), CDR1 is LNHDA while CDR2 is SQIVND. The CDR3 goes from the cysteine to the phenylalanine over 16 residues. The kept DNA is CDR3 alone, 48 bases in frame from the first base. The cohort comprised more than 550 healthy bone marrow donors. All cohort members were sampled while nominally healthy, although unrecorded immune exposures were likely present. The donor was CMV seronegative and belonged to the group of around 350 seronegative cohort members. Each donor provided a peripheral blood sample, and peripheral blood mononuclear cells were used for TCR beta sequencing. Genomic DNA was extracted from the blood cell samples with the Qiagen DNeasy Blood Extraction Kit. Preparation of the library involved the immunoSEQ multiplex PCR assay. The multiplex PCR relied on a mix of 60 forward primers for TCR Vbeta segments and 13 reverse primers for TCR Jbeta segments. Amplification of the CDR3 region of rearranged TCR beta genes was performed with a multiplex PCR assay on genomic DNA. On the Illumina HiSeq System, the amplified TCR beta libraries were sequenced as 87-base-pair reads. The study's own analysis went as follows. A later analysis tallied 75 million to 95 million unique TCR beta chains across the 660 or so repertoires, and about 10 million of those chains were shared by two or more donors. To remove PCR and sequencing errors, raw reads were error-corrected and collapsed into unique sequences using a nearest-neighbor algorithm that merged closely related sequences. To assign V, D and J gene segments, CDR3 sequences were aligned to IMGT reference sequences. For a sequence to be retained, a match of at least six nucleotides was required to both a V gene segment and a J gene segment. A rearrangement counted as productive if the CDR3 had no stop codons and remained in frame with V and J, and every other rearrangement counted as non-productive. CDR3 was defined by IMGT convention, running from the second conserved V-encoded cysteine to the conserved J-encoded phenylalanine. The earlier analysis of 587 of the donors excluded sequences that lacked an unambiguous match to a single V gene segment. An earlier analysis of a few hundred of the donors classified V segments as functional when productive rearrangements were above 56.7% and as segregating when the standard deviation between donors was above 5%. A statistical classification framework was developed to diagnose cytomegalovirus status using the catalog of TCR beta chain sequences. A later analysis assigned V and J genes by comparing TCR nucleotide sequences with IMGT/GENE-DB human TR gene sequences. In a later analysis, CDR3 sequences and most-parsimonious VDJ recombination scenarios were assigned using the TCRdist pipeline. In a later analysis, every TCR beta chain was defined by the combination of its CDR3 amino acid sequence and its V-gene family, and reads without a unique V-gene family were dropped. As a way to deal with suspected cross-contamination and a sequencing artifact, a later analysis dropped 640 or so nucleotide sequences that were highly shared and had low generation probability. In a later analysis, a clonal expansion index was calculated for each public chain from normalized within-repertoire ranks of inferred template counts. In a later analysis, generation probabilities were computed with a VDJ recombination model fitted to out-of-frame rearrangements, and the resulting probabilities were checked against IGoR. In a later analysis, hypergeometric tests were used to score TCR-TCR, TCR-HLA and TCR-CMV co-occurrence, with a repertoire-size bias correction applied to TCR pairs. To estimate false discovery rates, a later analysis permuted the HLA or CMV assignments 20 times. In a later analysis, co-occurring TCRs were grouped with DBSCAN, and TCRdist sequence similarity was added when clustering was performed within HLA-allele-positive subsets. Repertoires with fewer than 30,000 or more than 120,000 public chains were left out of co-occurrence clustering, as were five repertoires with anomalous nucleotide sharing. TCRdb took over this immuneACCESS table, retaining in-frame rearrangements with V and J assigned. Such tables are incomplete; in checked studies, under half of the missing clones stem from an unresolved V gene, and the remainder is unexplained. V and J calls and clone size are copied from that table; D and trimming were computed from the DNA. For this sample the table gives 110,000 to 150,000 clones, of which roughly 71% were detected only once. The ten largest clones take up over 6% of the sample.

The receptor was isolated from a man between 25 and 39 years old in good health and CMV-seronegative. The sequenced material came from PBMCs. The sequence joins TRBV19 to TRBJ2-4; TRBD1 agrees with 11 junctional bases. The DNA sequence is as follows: TGTGCCAGTAGTATCGGACAGGGGGCGTTTAATGGCATTCAGTACTTC. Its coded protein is CASSIGQGAFNGIQYF.